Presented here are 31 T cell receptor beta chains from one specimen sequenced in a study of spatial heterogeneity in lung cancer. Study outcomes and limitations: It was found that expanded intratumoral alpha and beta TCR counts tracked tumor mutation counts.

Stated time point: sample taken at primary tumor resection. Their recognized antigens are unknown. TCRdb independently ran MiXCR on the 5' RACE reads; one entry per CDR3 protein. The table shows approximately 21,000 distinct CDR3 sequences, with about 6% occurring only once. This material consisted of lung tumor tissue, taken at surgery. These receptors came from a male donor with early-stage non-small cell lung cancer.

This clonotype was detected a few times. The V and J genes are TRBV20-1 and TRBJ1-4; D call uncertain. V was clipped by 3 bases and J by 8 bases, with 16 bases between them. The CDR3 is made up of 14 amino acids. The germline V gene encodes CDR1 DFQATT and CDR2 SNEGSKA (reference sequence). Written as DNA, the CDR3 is TGCAGTGCTAGGAAGCACTTCTTTCGGGAAAAACTGTTTTTT. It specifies CSARKHFFREKLFF.

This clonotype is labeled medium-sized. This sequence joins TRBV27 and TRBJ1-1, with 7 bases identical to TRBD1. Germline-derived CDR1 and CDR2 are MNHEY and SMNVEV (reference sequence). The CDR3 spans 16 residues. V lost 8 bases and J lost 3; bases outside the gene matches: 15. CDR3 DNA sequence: TGTGCCAGCCACGGGTGGCTACAGGGGAAGGACACTGAAGCTTTCTTT. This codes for CASHGWLQGKDTEAFF.

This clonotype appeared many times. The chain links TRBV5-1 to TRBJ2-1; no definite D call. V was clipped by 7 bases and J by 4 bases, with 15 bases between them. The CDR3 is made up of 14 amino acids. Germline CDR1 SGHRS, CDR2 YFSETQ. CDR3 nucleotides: TGCGCCAGCCGGAGCGCCGAAACTTACAATGAGCAGTTCTTC. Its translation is CASRSAETYNEQFF.

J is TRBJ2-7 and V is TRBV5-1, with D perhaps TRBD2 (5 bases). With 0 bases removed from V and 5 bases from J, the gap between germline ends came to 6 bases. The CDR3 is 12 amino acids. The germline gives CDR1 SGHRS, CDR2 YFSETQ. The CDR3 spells CASSLGRDEQYF. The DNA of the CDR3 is TGCGCCAGCAGCTTGGGGCGGGACGAGCAGTACTTC.

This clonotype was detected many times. CDR3 nucleotide sequence: TGTGCCAGCAGCCCCAGAGGGGGGACAGGGACAGATACGCAGTATTTT. Protein sequence: CASSPRGGTGTDTQYF. The rearrangement uses TRBV5-4 and TRBJ2-3; TRBD1 matches at 9 bases. This CDR3 contains 16 residues. The germline V gene has CDR1 SGHNT and CDR2 YYREEE (reference sequence). V shed 4 bases and J 3 bases; nucleotides not matched to a gene: 9.

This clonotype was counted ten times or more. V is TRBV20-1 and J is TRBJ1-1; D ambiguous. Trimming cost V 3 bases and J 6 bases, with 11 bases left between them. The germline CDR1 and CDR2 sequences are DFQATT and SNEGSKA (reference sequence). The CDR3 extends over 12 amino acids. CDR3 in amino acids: CSASKATPEAFF. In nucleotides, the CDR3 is TGCAGTGCTAGTAAGGCAACCCCTGAAGCTTTCTTT.

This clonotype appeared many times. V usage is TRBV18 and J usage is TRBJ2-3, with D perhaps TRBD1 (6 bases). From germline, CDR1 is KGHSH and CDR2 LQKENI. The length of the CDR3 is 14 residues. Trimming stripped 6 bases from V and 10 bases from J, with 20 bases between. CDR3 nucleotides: TGTGCCAGCTCCTCAAAGGGGGACACGGATCCGCAGTATTTT. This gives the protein CASSSKGDTDPQYF.

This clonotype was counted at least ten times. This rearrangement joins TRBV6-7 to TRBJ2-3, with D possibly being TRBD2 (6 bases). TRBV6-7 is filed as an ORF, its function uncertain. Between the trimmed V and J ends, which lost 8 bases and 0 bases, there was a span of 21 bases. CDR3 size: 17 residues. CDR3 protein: CASWGEQRASSTDTQYF. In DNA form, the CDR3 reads TGTGCCAGCTGGGGTGAACAGCGGGCCTCTAGCACAGATACGCAGTATTTT.

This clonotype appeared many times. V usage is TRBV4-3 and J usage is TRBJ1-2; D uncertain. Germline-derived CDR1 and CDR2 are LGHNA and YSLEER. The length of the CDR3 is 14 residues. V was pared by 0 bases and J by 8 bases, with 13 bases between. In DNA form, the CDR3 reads TGCGCCAGCAGCCAAGACGTGGTCAGGCGCGGCTACACCTTC. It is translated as CASSQDVVRRGYTF.

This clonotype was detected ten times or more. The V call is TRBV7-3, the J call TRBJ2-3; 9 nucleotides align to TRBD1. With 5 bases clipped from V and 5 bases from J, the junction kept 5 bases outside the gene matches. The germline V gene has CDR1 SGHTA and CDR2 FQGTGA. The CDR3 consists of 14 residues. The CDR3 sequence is CASSPGQGRDTQYF. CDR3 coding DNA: TGTGCCAGCAGCCCGGGACAGGGAAGAGATACGCAGTATTTT.

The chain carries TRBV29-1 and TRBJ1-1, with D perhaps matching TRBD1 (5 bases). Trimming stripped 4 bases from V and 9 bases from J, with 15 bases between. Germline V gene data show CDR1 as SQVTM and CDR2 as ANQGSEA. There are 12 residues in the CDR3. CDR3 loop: CSVGGVSSKAFF. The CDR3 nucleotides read TGCAGCGTTGGGGGGGTGAGTTCTAAAGCTTTCTTT.

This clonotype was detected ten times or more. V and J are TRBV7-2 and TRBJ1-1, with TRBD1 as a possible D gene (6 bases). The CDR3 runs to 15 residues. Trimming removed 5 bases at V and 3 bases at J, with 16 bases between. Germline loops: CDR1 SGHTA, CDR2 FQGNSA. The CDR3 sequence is CASSPRGIEDTEAFF. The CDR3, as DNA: TGTGCCAGCAGCCCCAGGGGAATCGAGGACACTGAAGCTTTCTTT. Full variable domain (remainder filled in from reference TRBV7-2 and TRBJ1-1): GAGVSQSPSNKVTEKGKDVELRCDPISGHTALYWYRQSLGQGLEFLIYFQGNSAPDKSGLPSDRFSAERTGGSVSTLTIQRTQQEDSAVYLCASSPRGIEDTEAFFGQGTRLTVV.

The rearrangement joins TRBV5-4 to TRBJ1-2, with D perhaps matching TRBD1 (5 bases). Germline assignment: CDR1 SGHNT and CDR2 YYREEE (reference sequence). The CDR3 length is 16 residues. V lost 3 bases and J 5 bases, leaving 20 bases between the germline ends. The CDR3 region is CASSSAKRGALYGYTF. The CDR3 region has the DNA TGTGCCAGCAGCTCCGCTAAAAGGGGCGCCCTGTATGGCTACACCTTC.

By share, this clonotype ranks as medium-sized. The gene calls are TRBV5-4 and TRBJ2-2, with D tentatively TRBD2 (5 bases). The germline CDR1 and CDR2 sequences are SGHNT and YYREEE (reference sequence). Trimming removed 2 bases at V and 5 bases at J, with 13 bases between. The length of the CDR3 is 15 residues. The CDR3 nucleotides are TGTGCCAGCAGCTTAGGCGGTCCGGGGACCGGGGAGCTGTTTTTT. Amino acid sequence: CASSLGGPGTGELFF.

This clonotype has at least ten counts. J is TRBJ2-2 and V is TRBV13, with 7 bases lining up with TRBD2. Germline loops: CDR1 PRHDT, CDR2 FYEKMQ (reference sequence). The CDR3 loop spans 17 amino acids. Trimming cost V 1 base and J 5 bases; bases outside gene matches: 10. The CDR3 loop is CASSLAVWLAETGELFF. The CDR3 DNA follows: TGTGCCAGCAGCTTAGCGGTGTGGCTAGCGGAAACCGGGGAGCTGTTTTTT.

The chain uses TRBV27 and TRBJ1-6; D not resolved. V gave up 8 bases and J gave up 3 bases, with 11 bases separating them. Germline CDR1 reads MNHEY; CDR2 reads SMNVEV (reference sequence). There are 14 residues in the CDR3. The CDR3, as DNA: TGTGCCAGCGCCACAACAGACTATAATTCACCCCTCCACTTT. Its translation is CASATTDYNSPLHF.

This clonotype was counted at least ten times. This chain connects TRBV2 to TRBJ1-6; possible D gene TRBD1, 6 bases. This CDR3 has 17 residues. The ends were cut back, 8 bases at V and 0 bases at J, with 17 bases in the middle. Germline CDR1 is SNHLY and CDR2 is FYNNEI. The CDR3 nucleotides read TGTGCCAGCCGGACAGAAAAGAGAAGCTCCTATAATTCACCCCTCCACTTT. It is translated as CASRTEKRSSYNSPLHF.

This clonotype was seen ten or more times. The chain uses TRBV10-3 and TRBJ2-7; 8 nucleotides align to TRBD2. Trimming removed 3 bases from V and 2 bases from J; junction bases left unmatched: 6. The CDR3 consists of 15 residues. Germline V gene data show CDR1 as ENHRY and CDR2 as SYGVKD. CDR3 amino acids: CAISDKGLATYEQYF. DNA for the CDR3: TGTGCCATCAGTGATAAAGGACTAGCTACCTACGAGCAGTACTTC.

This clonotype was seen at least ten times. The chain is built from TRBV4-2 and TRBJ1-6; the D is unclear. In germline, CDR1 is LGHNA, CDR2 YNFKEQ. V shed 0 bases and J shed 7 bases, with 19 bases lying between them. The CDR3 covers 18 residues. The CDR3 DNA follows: TGTGCCAGCAGCCAAGATCTTAGGAGGGCGCGTCGAAATTCACCCCTCCACTTT. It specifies CASSQDLRRARRNSPLHF.

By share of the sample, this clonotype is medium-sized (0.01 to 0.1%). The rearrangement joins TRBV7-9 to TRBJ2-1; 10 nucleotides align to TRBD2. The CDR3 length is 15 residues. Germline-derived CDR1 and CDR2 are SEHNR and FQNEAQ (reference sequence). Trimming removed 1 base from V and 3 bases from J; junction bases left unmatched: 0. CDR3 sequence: CASSLGTSGYNEQFF. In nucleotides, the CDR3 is TGTGCCAGCAGCTTAGGGACTAGCGGCTACAATGAGCAGTTCTTC.

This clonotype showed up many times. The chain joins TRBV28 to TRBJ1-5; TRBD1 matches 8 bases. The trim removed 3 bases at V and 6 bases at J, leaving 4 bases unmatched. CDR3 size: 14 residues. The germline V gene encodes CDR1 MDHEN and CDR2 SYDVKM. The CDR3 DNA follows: TGTGCCAGCAGTTTGATGCAGGGGGCTCAGCCCCAGCATTTT. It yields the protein CASSLMQGAQPQHF.

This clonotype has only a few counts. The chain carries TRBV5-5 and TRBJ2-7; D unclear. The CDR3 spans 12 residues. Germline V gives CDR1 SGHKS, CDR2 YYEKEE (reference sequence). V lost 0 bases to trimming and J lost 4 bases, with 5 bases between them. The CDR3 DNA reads TGTGCCAGCAGCTTGGCCTTTTACGAGCAGTACTTC. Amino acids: CASSLAFYEQYF.

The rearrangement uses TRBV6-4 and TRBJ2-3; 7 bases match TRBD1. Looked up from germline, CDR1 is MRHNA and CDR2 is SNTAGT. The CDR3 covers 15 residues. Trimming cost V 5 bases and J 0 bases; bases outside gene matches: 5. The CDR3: CASSLGTESTDTQYF. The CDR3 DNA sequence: TGTGCCAGCAGTCTAGGGACAGAGAGCACAGATACGCAGTATTTT.

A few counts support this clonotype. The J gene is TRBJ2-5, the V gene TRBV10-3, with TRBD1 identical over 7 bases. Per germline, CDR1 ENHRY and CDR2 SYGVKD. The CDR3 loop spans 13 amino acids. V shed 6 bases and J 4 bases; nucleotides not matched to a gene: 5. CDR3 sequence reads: CAISSPGGETQYF. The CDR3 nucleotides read TGTGCCATCAGCTCCCCAGGGGGAGAGACCCAGTACTTC.

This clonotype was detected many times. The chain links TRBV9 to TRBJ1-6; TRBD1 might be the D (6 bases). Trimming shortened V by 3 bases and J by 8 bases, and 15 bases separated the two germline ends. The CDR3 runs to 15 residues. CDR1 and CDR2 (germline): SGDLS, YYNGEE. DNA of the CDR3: TGTGCCAGCAGCGCCTGGGGACGGACAGATTCACCCCTCCACTTT. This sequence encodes CASSAWGRTDSPLHF. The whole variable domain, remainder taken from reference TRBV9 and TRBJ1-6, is DSGVTQTPKHLITATGQRVTLRCSPRSGDLSVYWYQQSLDQGLQFLIQYYNGEERAKGNILERFSAQQFPDLHSELNLSSLELGDSALYFCASSAWGRTDSPLHFGNGTRLTVT.

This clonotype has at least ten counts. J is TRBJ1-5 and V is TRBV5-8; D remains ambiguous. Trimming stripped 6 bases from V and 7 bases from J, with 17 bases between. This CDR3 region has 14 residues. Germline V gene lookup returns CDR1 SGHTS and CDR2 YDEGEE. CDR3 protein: CASTSVGIWQPQHF. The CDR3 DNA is TGTGCCAGCACCTCTGTGGGTATATGGCAGCCCCAGCATTTT.

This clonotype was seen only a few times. The CDR3 spells CASSPRPAEAQYF. Here the CDR3 DNA reads TGTGCCAGCTCACCTCGGCCAGCTGAGGCCCAGTACTTC. The V and J genes are TRBV18 and TRBJ2-5; no clear D. Trimming removed 3 bases at V and 9 bases at J, with 14 bases between. The germline V gene has CDR1 KGHSH and CDR2 LQKENI. This CDR3 spans 13 amino acids.

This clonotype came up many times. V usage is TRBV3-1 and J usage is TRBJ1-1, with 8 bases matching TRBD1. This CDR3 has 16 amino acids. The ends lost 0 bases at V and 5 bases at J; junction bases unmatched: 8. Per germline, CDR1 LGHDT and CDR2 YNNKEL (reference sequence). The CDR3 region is CASSQERDRRGTEAFF. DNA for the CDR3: TGTGCCAGCAGCCAAGAGAGGGACAGGCGAGGGACTGAAGCTTTCTTT.

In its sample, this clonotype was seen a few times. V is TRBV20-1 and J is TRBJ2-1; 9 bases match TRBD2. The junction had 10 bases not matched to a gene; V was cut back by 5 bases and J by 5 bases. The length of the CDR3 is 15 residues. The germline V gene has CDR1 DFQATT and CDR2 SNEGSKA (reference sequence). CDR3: CSALRLAGADNEQFF. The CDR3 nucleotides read TGCAGTGCTCTTAGGTTAGCGGGGGCTGACAATGAGCAGTTCTTC.

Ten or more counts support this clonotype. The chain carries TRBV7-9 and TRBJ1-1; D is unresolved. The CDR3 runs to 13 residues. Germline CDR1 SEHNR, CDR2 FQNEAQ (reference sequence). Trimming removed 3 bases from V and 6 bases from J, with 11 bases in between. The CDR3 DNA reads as TGTGCCAGCAGCTTGCCTCCATTCGCTGAAGCTTTCTTT. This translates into CASSLPPFAEAFF.

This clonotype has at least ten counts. CDR3 nucleotide sequence: TGCAGCGTTGGGGGTGGCTACACCTTC. It encodes CSVGGGYTF. This chain joins TRBV29-1 and TRBJ1-2; D call uncertain. V was trimmed by 4 bases and J by 7 bases, leaving 4 bases between them. Germline CDR1 and CDR2: SQVTM and ANQGSEA. The CDR3 totals 9 residues.